This entry concerns a single TCR beta chain. Its antigen is unknown. The length of the CDR3 is 13 residues. Trimming took 1 base from V and 2 from J, leaving 5 bases between them. Germline lookup yields CDR1 MGHDK and CDR2 SYGVNS. These data are taken from a study of shared clonotypes between healthy human individuals. Study-level findings and limits: When naive CD4 clonotypes were compared across a handful of donors, around 5% were shared. Represented diversity, genetic and exposure-history alike, was limited by few donors. Memory subsets generally showed lower estimated richness than naive subsets.

A CD45RA+ naive subset and a CD45RA-negative memory subset were split from CD4+ cells. The data were produced by immunoSEQ multiplex PCR, yet TCRdb's version contains in-frame clones alone and is incomplete. This sample has some 2,400,000 clones, with approximately 94% found just once. The chain has TRBV25-1 and TRBJ1-1; D ambiguous. Sequencing was done on a sample of naive CD4+ T cells sorted from blood. Stated subset: CD45RA+ positively selected. This TCR came from a young man in good health. The CDR3 is CASSEWGNTEAFF. The CDR3 coding sequence is TGTGCCAGCAGTGAATGGGGAAACACTGAAGCTTTCTTT. Combining the CDR3 with reference TRBV25-1 and TRBJ1-1 gives the whole variable domain EADIYQTPRYLVIGTGKKITLECSQTMGHDKMYWYQQDPGMELHLIHYSYGVNSTEKGDLSSESTVSRIRTEHFPLTLESARPSHTSQYLCASSEWGNTEAFFGQGTRLTVV.